Presented here are 9 T cell receptor beta chains from one specimen sequenced in a study of shared clonotypes between healthy human individuals. Here immunoSEQ multiplex PCR was the method, and the copy in TCRdb shows in-frame clones only, minus some. The table records some 1,900,000 clones, around 96% of them present only once. Terminally differentiated effector memory CD45RA+ cells were excluded by CCR7 positive selection of CD45RO-negative cells. The specimen was naive CD8+ T cells sorted from blood. Every receptor here comes from a man aged 18 to 30 in good health.

To note about this clone: The sample holds other DNA sequences that translate to the same CDR3. The chain joins TRBV6-5 to TRBJ2-7; 7 positions match TRBD1. The V gene's germline CDR1 is MNHEY and CDR2 SVGAGI. The CDR3 length is 14 residues. Trimming removed 3 bases from V and 2 bases from J; junction bases left unmatched: 4. CDR3 region: CASSYGTETYEQYF. Here the CDR3 DNA reads TGTGCCAGCAGTTATGGGACAGAGACCTACGAGCAGTACTTC.

CDR3 loop: CASSHKIGGAASYEQYF. CDR3 in DNA: TGTGCCAGCAGTCACAAGATCGGGGGGGCCGCCTCCTACGAGCAGTACTTC. The J gene is TRBJ2-7, the V gene TRBV28, with 8 positions matching TRBD2. The J segment lost 0 bases and the V segment lost 5 bases, leaving 12 bases of the junction unmatched. Germline CDR1 is MDHEN and CDR2 is SYDVKM. The CDR3 runs 17 residues.

V is TRBV29-1 and J is TRBJ2-7; tentatively, D is TRBD1 (5 bases). The CDR3 has 12 amino acids. Trimming cost V 1 base and J 4 bases, with 8 bases left between them. Germline assignment: CDR1 SQVTM and CDR2 ANQGSEA. The CDR3 sequence is CSVEVTGYEQYF. As DNA, the CDR3 is TGCAGCGTTGAAGTTACAGGTTACGAGCAGTACTTC.

This clone was counted once. V and J are TRBV12-5 and TRBJ2-1; 9 bases fit TRBD1. CDR1 and CDR2 (germline): LGHNT, FRNRAP. The CDR3 contains 18 residues. Trimming took 2 bases from V and 0 from J; bases not matched to a gene: 8. The CDR3 region is CASGLLQSGQGSYNEQFF. As DNA, the CDR3 is TGTGCTAGTGGTTTGCTCCAATCGGGACAGGGCTCCTACAATGAGCAGTTCTTC.

The rearrangement uses TRBV4-1 and TRBJ1-2, with a weak D call TRBD1 (5 bases). CDR1 is MGHRA and CDR2 is YSYEKL in the germline V gene. This CDR3 has 13 amino acids. V lost 4 bases to trimming and J lost 4 bases, with 10 bases between them. The CDR3 here is CASSLRASYGYTF. CDR3 sequence (DNA): TGCGCCAGCAGCCTCAGGGCCAGCTATGGCTACACCTTC.

To note about this clone: Other DNA sequences in this sample translate to the same CDR3. The chain joins TRBV9 to TRBJ2-1, with unresolved D. V was cut by 0 bases and J by 4 bases, with 5 bases left in between. The CDR3 sequence is 13 residues long. In germline, CDR1 is SGDLS, CDR2 YYNGEE. This CDR3 is CASSVGPYNEQFF. The CDR3 DNA sequence: TGTGCCAGCAGCGTAGGGCCGTACAATGAGCAGTTCTTC.

V usage is TRBV6-7 and J usage is TRBJ2-7, with a possible D match to TRBD1 (5 bases). TRBV6-7 has ORF status, its function being uncertain. This CDR3 spans 18 amino acids. The V end was cut by 2 bases, the J end by 4 bases, with 24 bases between. The CDR3 sequence is CASSYTFTGAPKMYEQYF. The CDR3 nucleotides are TGTGCCAGCAGTTACACCTTTACAGGCGCACCGAAAATGTACGAGCAGTACTTC.

The chain employs TRBV11-2 and TRBJ2-1; no firm D call. The length of the CDR3 is 13 residues. CDR1 is SGHAT, CDR2 FQNNGV, per germline. Trimming stripped 1 base from V and 9 bases from J, with 10 bases between. CDR3 DNA: TGTGCCAGCAGCTTAGTGGTACTGGGTGAGCAGTTCTTC. Protein sequence: CASSLVVLGEQFF.

The chain links TRBV10-2 to TRBJ2-3; D is uncertain. The V and J ends lost 7 bases and 2 bases respectively, with 10 bases between them. Germline V gene lookup returns CDR1 WSHSY and CDR2 SAAADI. This CDR3 has 13 residues. The CDR3 is CASTQVVTDTQYF. The CDR3 nucleotides read TGCGCCAGCACCCAGGTGGTCACAGATACGCAGTATTTT.